Following are 25 T cell receptor beta chains from one sample sequenced in a study of blood T cell repertoires in COVID-19. Measured with immunoSEQ multiplex PCR; TCRdb has only the in-frame clones, and not every one. The sample records about 70,000 clones, roughly 73% being singletons. Sequencing input: peripheral blood. These receptors were collected from a woman in her sixties or seventies with acute or convalescent COVID-19.

This clone was counted a few times. This chain joins TRBV10-2 and TRBJ2-7, with D tentatively TRBD1 (5 bases). The germline V gene has CDR1 WSHSY and CDR2 SAAADI. V lost 6 bases and J 3 bases, leaving 18 bases between the germline ends. The CDR3 spans 15 residues. The CDR3 nucleotides read TGCGCCAGCAGAGCGCCAAGTGACAGAAACTACGAGCAGTACTTC. Protein sequence: CASRAPSDRNYEQYF.

The chain carries TRBV13 and TRBJ2-7, with 9 bases aligning to TRBD1. The trim removed 2 bases at V and 2 bases at J, leaving 7 bases unmatched. The CDR3 is 16 amino acids. Per the germline V gene, CDR1 is PRHDT and CDR2 is FYEKMQ (reference sequence). The CDR3 reads CASSLKTGQGTYEQYF. CDR3 sequence (DNA): TGTGCCAGCAGCTTAAAGACGGGACAGGGCACCTACGAGCAGTACTTC.

This chain uses TRBV10-1 with TRBJ1-2, with TRBD1 matching 10 bases. Germline CDR1 WNHNN, CDR2 SYGVQD (reference sequence). CDR3 length: 13 residues. The V gene end was trimmed by 5 bases and the J gene end by 6 bases; junction bases not matched to a gene: 3. CDR3 sequence: CASSRGQGDGYTF. CDR3 DNA sequence: TGCGCCAGCAGTCGTGGACAGGGGGATGGCTACACCTTC.

The rearrangement links TRBV28 to TRBJ1-2; D unclear. Germline-derived CDR1 and CDR2 are MDHEN and SYDVKM. Trimming shortened V by 3 bases and J by 4 bases, and 6 bases separated the two germline ends. The CDR3 consists of 12 residues. This CDR3 reads CASSLEIYGYTF. The CDR3 nucleotides are TGTGCCAGCAGTTTGGAGATCTATGGCTACACCTTC.

The rearrangement uses TRBV4-3 and TRBJ1-2; 8 bases fit TRBD1. The J segment lost 0 bases and the V segment lost 0 bases, leaving 6 bases of the junction unmatched. The CDR3 covers 17 residues. Germline loops: CDR1 LGHNA, CDR2 YSLEER. CDR3 in amino acids: CASSQDWPGQANYGYTF. The CDR3 DNA follows: TGCGCCAGCAGCCAAGATTGGCCGGGACAGGCTAACTATGGCTACACCTTC.

This rearrangement joins TRBV11-3 to TRBJ2-1; a weak D match, TRBD1 (6 bases). The V end lost 3 bases, the J end lost 8 bases, and 14 bases lay between the germline ends. From germline, CDR1 is SGHNT and CDR2 YENEEA. This CDR3 has 14 amino acids. Here the CDR3 DNA reads TGTGCCAGCAGCTTTGACAGGAATGTTCATGAGCAGTTCTTC. This gives the protein CASSFDRNVHEQFF.

The rearrangement uses TRBV30 and TRBJ2-7; D perhaps matches TRBD1 (7 bases). This CDR3 comprises 14 residues. Germline CDR1 is GTSNPN and CDR2 is SVGIG (reference sequence). Trimming removed 1 base at V and 1 base at J, with 11 bases between. As DNA, the CDR3 is TGTGCCTGGAGTGCAGGGGGGTCGTCCTACGAGCAGTACTTC. Translation gives CAWSAGGSSYEQYF. Full variable domain (missing parts from reference TRBV30 and TRBJ2-7): SQTIHQWPATLVQPVGSPLSLECTVEGTSNPNLYWYRQAAGRGLQLLFYSVGIGQISSEVPQNLSASRPQDRQFILSSKKLLLSDSGFYLCAWSAGGSSYEQYFGPGTRLTVT.

This clone was counted a few times. The chain joins TRBV12-3 or TRBV12-4 to TRBJ1-2, with D unclear. The CDR3 covers 13 residues. Trimming removed 5 bases from V and 7 bases from J, with 14 bases in between. In nucleotides, the CDR3 is TGTGCCAGCAGTCGCCTTCAGGTGCTTGGCTACACCTTC. It yields the protein CASSRLQVLGYTF.

The V and J genes are TRBV30 and TRBJ2-2; 7 nucleotides line up with TRBD1. Germline V CDR1 and CDR2: GTSNPN, SVGIG (reference sequence). This CDR3 region has 15 residues. Germline trimming cut 1 base from V and 5 bases from J; bases unmatched to any gene: 7. CDR3 protein: CAWSATGFRTGELFF. As DNA, the CDR3 is TGTGCCTGGAGTGCGACAGGGTTTCGGACCGGGGAGCTGTTTTTT.

This clone was counted only a few times. This chain joins TRBV7-3 and TRBJ1-3; 10 bases fit TRBD1. Per germline, CDR1 SGHTA and CDR2 FQGTGA. The CDR3 contains 15 residues. Trimming cost V 4 bases and J 8 bases; bases outside gene matches: 8. For the CDR3, the DNA is TGTGCCAGCAGCTACGAGGGACAGGGGAGCGACACCATATATTTT. It yields the protein CASSYEGQGSDTIYF.

CDR3 residues: CASSAGTPPETQYF. CDR3 in DNA: TGTGCCAGCAGCGCCGGGACTCCGCCCGAGACCCAGTACTTC. The V gene is TRBV9, the J gene TRBJ2-5, with D maybe TRBD2 (6 bases). V dropped 3 bases and J dropped 5 bases, with 14 bases sitting between them. The CDR3 has 14 residues. The germline V gene has CDR1 SGDLS and CDR2 YYNGEE.

V and J are TRBV4-1 and TRBJ2-5, with a tentative D call TRBD2 (5 bases). Germline CDR1 is MGHRA and CDR2 is YSYEKL. V lost 4 bases and J 4 bases, leaving 19 bases between the germline ends. The CDR3 is made up of 16 amino acids. The CDR3 coding sequence is TGCGCCAGCAGCCCTTTGTGGATCGGAGAGGGAGAGACCCAGTACTTC. Protein sequence: CASSPLWIGEGETQYF.

In this sample, this clone turned up a few times. The V call is TRBV6-1, the J call TRBJ1-2, with D possibly TRBD1 on 5 matching bases. The CDR3 has 12 amino acids. Deletions cut 3 bases from V and 3 bases from J, with 5 bases between. The germline V gene has CDR1 MNHNS and CDR2 SASEGT. The CDR3 loop is CASSDRDYGYTF. In DNA, the CDR3 is TGTGCCAGCAGTGACAGGGACTATGGCTACACCTTC.

The genes are TRBV2 and TRBJ1-2, with 7 bases fitting TRBD1. CDR1 is SNHLY, CDR2 FYNNEI, per germline. This CDR3 comprises 17 residues. The V gene end was trimmed by 7 bases and the J gene end by 0 bases; junction bases not matched to a gene: 14. The CDR3 nucleotides read TGTGCCAGCAACACTCTCCTTAGGACAGGCTCTAACTATGGCTACACCTTC. Translating gives CASNTLLRTGSNYGYTF. Full variable domain (rest looked up from reference TRBV2 and TRBJ1-2): EPEVTQTPSHQVTQMGQEVILRCVPISNHLYFYWYRQILGQKVEFLVSFYNNEISEKSEIFDDQFSVERPDGSNFTLKIRSTKLEDSAMYFCASNTLLRTGSNYGYTFGSGTRLTVV.

The chain employs TRBV5-1 and TRBJ2-1; tentatively, D is TRBD2 (6 bases). From germline, CDR1 is SGHRS and CDR2 YFSETQ. V shed 0 bases and J shed 7 bases, with 11 bases lying between them. The CDR3 length is 14 residues. The CDR3 is CASSLEWGRNEQFF. Here the CDR3 DNA reads TGCGCCAGCAGCTTGGAATGGGGGAGGAATGAGCAGTTCTTC.

In this sample, this clone turned up many times. This chain connects TRBV15 to TRBJ2-7, with 7 bases identical to TRBD1. Germline V gene data show CDR1 as LNHNV and CDR2 as YYDKDF (reference sequence). After removal of 0 bases from V and 12 bases from J, the junction contained 14 bases not matched to a gene. The CDR3 sequence is 15 residues long. Here the CDR3 DNA reads TGTGCCACCAGCAGAGATCTCCCCCCAACGAGGGGGCTGTACTTC. Protein sequence: CATSRDLPPTRGLYF.

The rearrangement joins TRBV19 to TRBJ1-1; D call uncertain. CDR1 is LNHDA, CDR2 SQIVND, per germline (reference sequence). V dropped 4 bases and J dropped 4 bases, with 16 bases sitting between them. This CDR3 is 15 amino acids long. The CDR3 loop is CASSNGRVGTTEAFF. The CDR3 DNA follows: TGTGCCAGTAGTAACGGGCGGGTGGGAACCACTGAAGCTTTCTTT.

This clone was detected once. This chain connects TRBV4-2 to TRBJ2-2; no reliable D call. V lost 1 base to trimming and J lost 4 bases, with 7 bases between them. The CDR3 has 14 residues. Germline V gene sequence: CDR1 LGHNA, CDR2 YNFKEQ. CDR3 bases: TGTGCCAGCAGCCAAGGTCCGGGCACCGGGGAGCTGTTTTTT. Translated, it gives CASSQGPGTGELFF.

The chain uses TRBV15 and TRBJ2-5, with 9 bases identical to TRBD1. The V gene's germline CDR1 is LNHNV and CDR2 YYDKDF (reference sequence). The CDR3 runs 20 residues. The V and J ends lost 5 bases and 4 bases, in that order; junction bases with no gene match: 23. CDR3 nucleotides: TGTGCCACCAGCGCGTTTGGGGCCGGGACAGGGATTTGGGTAGGAGAGACCCAGTACTTC. It encodes CATSAFGAGTGIWVGETQYF.

The rearrangement joins TRBV18 to TRBJ1-3, with TRBD1 as a possible D gene (5 bases). CDR3 length: 16 amino acids. From germline, CDR1 is KGHSH and CDR2 LQKENI. The V gene lost 6 bases and the J gene lost 0 bases, with 15 bases spanning the gap. This chain's CDR3 is CASSLHRFISGNTIYF. The CDR3 region has the DNA TGTGCCAGCTCTCTACACAGGTTCATCTCTGGAAACACCATATATTTT.

The chain couples TRBV6-2 or TRBV6-3 to TRBJ1-5, with 8 bases that match TRBD1. The CDR3 is 14 residues long. With 4 bases clipped from V and 7 bases from J, the junction kept 6 bases outside the gene matches. Germline V CDR1 and CDR2: MNHEY, SVGEGT. CDR3 nucleotide sequence: TGTGCCAGCAGTTGGACAGGGACCGGACAGCCCCAGCATTTT. As protein: CASSWTGTGQPQHF.

V usage is TRBV20-1 and J usage is TRBJ2-2; possibly TRBD1 for D (6 bases). Germline V gene data show CDR1 as DFQATT and CDR2 as SNEGSKA (reference sequence). The CDR3 totals 11 residues. Trimming took off 5 bases at V and 7 bases at J, with 8 bases between the two ends. This CDR3 reads CSAGQYGELFF. CDR3 bases: TGCAGTGCTGGACAGTACGGGGAGCTGTTTTTT.

The chain links TRBV12-3 or TRBV12-4 to TRBJ2-3; 9 bases line up with TRBD2. With V trimmed by 8 bases and J by 1 base, 1 base remained unmatched. The CDR3 length is 13 residues. The CDR3 bases are TGTGCCAGCGCTAGCGGGGGCACAGATACGCAGTATTTT. Amino acid sequence: CASASGGTDTQYF.

The chain employs TRBV9 and TRBJ2-7; a possible D gene is TRBD2 (5 bases). This CDR3 comprises 16 residues. V lost 0 bases and J 6 bases, leaving 19 bases between the germline ends. Germline V gives CDR1 SGDLS, CDR2 YYNGEE. The CDR3 DNA reads TGTGCCAGCAGCGTAGGTTCGAGGGTCAGGAAGAGCGAGCAGTACTTC. As protein: CASSVGSRVRKSEQYF.

The chain combines TRBV11-2 with TRBJ2-3; 10 bases align to TRBD2. This CDR3 is built from 15 residues. Germline trimming cut 1 base from V and 4 bases from J; bases unmatched to any gene: 2. The germline V gene has CDR1 SGHAT and CDR2 FQNNGV. For the CDR3, the DNA is TGTGCCAGCAGCTTAGGAGGACTAGCGGCAGATACGCAGTATTTT. It specifies CASSLGGLAADTQYF.